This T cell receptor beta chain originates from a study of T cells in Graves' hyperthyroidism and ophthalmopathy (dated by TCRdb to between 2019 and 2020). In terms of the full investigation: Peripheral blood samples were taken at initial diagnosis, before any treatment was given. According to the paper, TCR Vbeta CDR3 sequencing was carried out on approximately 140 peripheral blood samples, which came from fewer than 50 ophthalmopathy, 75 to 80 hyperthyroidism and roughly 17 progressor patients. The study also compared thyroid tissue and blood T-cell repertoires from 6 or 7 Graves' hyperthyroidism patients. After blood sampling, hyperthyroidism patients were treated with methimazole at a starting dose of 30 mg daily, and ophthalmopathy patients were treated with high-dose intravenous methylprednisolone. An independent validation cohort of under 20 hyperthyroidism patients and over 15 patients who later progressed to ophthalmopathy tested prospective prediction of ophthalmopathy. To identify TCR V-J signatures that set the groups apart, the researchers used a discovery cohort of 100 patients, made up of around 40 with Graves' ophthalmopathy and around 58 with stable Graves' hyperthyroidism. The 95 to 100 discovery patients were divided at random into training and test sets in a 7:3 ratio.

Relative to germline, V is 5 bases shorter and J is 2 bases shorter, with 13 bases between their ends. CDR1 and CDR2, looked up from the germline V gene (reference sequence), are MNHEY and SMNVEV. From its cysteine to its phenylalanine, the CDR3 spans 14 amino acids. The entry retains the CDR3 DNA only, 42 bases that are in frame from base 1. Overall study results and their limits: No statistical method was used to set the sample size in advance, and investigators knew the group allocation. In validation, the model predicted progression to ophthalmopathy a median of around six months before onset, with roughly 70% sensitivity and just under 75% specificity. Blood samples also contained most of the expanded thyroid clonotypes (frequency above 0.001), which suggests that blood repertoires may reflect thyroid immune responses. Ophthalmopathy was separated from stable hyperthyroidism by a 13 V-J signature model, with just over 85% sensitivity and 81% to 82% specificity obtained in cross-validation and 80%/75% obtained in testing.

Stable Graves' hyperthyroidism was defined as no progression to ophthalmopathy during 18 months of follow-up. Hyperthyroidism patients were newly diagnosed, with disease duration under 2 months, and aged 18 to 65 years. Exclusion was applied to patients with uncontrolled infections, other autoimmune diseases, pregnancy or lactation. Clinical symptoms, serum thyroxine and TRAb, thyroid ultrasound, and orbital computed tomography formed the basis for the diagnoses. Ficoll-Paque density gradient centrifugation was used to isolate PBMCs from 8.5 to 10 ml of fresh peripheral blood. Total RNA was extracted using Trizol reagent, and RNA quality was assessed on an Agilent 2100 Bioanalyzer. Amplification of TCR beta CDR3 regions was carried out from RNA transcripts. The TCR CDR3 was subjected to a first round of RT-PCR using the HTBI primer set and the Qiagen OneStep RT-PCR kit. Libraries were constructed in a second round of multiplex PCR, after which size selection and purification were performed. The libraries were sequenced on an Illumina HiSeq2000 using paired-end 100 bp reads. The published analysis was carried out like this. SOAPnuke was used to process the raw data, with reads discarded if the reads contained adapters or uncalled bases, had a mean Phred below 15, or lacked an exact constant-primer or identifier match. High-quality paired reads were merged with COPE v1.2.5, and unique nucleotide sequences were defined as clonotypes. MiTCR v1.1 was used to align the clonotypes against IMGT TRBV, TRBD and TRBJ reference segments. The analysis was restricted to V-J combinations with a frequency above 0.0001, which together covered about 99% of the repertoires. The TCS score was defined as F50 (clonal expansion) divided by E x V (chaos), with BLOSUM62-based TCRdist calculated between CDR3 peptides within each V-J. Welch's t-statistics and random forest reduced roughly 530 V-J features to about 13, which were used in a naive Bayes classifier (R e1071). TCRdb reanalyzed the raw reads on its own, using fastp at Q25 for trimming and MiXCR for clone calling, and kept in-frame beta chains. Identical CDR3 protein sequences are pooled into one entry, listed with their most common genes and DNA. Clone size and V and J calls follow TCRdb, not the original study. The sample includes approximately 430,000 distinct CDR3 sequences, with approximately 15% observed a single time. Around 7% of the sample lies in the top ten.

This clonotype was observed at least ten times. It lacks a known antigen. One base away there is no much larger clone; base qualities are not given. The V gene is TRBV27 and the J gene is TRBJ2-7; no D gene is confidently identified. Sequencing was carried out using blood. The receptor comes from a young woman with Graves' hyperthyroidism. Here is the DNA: TGTGCCAGCAGTCCCCTTATTGGGCCCTACGAGCAGTACTTC. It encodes CASSPLIGPYEQYF.